Listed below are T cell receptor beta chains from one sample, sequenced in a study of glioma-infiltrating T cells after dendritic cell vaccination. TCRdb's copy holds only in-frame clones and misses some; the assay was immunoSEQ multiplex PCR. The sample shows roughly 20,000 clones, 75% to 85% of them seen only once. Sequencing was performed on blood, taken before dendritic cell vaccination. These receptors all come from a human donor with glioblastoma. Both conserved end residues are part of each CDR3. Fields, in order: CDR3 length, J gene, V gene, CDR3 protein.

cdr3_length: 13; j_call: TRBJ1-2; v_call: TRBV5-1; cdr3_aa: CASSFTGPYGYTF
cdr3_length: 15; j_call: TRBJ2-3; v_call: TRBV5-1; cdr3_aa: CASSPRTGGTDTQYF
cdr3_length: 12; j_call: TRBJ1-1; v_call: TRBV30; cdr3_aa: CAWGRGDTEAFF
cdr3_length: 19; j_call: TRBJ2-6; v_call: TRBV27; cdr3_aa: CASSFAALAGTSGANVLTF
cdr3_length: 13; j_call: TRBJ2-2; v_call: TRBV29-1; cdr3_aa: CSVDRGNTGELFF
cdr3_length: 16; j_call: TRBJ2-1; v_call: TRBV5-1; cdr3_aa: CASSLLPGQINNEQFF
cdr3_length: 14; j_call: TRBJ1-5; v_call: TRBV27; cdr3_aa: CASSLGGSNQPQHF
cdr3_length: 15; j_call: TRBJ2-1; v_call: TRBV7-2; cdr3_aa: CASSLGLAAKSEQFF
cdr3_length: 16; j_call: TRBJ2-5; v_call: TRBV27; cdr3_aa: CASSTPGTGGVETQYF
cdr3_length: 13; j_call: TRBJ2-7; v_call: TRBV19; cdr3_aa: CASSGGLSYEQYF